This is a list of T cell receptor beta chains from one sample in a study of blood T cell repertoires in COVID-19. This table comes from immunoSEQ multiplex PCR, and its TCRdb copy is limited to in-frame clones, with some not included. The sample consists of about 370,000 clones, about 89% of them appearing once. Sequencing input: peripheral blood. These receptors all stem from a woman in her twenties or thirties with COVID-19, enrolled during active disease. Both conserved end residues are part of each CDR3. Each record gives: clone size, D gene, V gene, J gene, CDR3 protein, CDR3 DNA. A D gene is named only where the DNA matches it firmly. The size field is filled for only some rows; it gives once, few, many or a size class.

.	TRBD1	TRBV30	TRBJ2-5	CAWSVRQGETQYF	TGTGCCTGGAGTGTACGACAGGGTGAGACCCAGTACTTC
.	TRBD1	TRBV6-2/TRBV6-3	TRBJ1-2	CASSQRGQGSGYTF	TGTGCCAGCAGCCAGAGGGGACAGGGGTCTGGCTACACCTTC
.	TRBD2	TRBV6-2/TRBV6-3	TRBJ2-5	CASSWVAGAEETQYF	TGTGCCAGCAGTTGGGTAGCGGGGGCCGAAGAGACCCAGTACTTC
.	TRBD2	TRBV7-6	TRBJ2-1	CASSSMGGRANEQFF	TGTGCCAGCAGCTCAATGGGGGGGAGGGCCAATGAGCAGTTCTTC
once	.	TRBV19	TRBJ1-5	CASSMRGRNNQPQHF	TGTGCCAGTAGTATGCGGGGAAGGAACAATCAGCCCCAGCATTTT
.	TRBD1	TRBV5-6	TRBJ1-5	CASSTGGSSNQPQHF	TGTGCCAGCAGCACAGGGGGCTCCAGCAATCAGCCCCAGCATTTT
few	.	TRBV28	TRBJ1-3	CASSRNGARSVVSGNTIYF	TGTGCCAGCAGCCGCAATGGGGCACGGTCCGTGGTCTCTGGAAACACCATATATTTT
.	.	TRBV7-2	TRBJ2-1	CASSLGDYYNEQFF	TGTGCCAGCAGCTTAGGTGACTACTACAATGAGCAGTTCTTC
.	.	TRBV27	TRBJ1-5	CASRVYSNQPQHF	TGTGCCAGCCGAGTCTATAGCAATCAGCCCCAGCATTTT
.	.	TRBV5-1	TRBJ2-1	CASSPTTLSYNEQFF	TGCGCCAGCAGCCCGACAACGCTCTCCTACAATGAGCAGTTCTTC
.	.	TRBV5-1	TRBJ2-2	CASSLAYELFF	TGCGCCAGCAGCTTGGCCTACGAGCTGTTTTTT
.	TRBD2	TRBV2	TRBJ2-1	CASSEIGLAGGNEQFF	TGTGCCAGCAGTGAAATCGGGCTAGCGGGGGGTAATGAGCAGTTCTTC
.	.	TRBV9	TRBJ1-3	CASSVAPGVGNTIYF	TGTGCCAGCAGCGTAGCCCCAGGGGTTGGAAACACCATATATTTT
.	.	TRBV7-2	TRBJ1-1	CASSLAPTYGGEAFF	TGTGCCAGCAGCTTAGCGCCAACGTATGGTGGCGAAGCTTTCTTT
.	TRBD1	TRBV19	TRBJ2-7	CASSSQGIEQYF	TGTGCCAGTAGTTCACAGGGGATCGAGCAGTACTTC
.	TRBD2	TRBV7-2	TRBJ2-5	CASSSGLAGQETQYF	TGTGCCAGCAGCTCCGGACTAGCGGGACAAGAGACCCAGTACTTC
.	.	TRBV29-1	TRBJ1-1	CSVVQNMNTEAFF	TGCAGCGTCGTCCAAAACATGAACACTGAAGCTTTCTTT
.	.	TRBV4-3	TRBJ2-2	CASSQEGVTGELFF	TGCGCCAGCAGCCAAGAGGGCGTAACCGGGGAGCTGTTTTTT
.	TRBD2	TRBV19	TRBJ2-5	CASSRGLAGPGETQYF	TGTGCCAGTAGTAGGGGACTAGCGGGGCCGGGGGAGACCCAGTACTTC
.	.	TRBV6-5	TRBJ2-2	CASSFRGTGELFF	TGTGCCAGCAGTTTTCGGGGGACCGGGGAGCTGTTTTTT
.	.	TRBV6-5	TRBJ1-1	CASSYGGFGEAFF	TGTGCCAGCAGTTACGGGGGGTTCGGTGAAGCTTTCTTT
.	.	TRBV3-1/TRBV3-2	TRBJ1-1	CASSPSFRVPAEAFF	TGTGCCAGCAGCCCCTCGTTCCGGGTCCCAGCTGAAGCTTTCTTT
.	.	TRBV30	TRBJ2-2	CAWSIANTGELFF	TGTGCCTGGAGTATAGCAAACACCGGGGAGCTGTTTTTT
.	.	TRBV15	TRBJ2-1	CATSALSSYNEQFF	TGTGCCACCAGCGCCCTGAGCTCCTACAATGAGCAGTTCTTC
.	TRBD1	TRBV5-4	TRBJ2-7	CASRTGTDYEQYF	TGTGCCAGCAGGACCGGGACAGACTACGAGCAGTACTTC
.	.	TRBV10-3	TRBJ1-2	CAISESTGKVSYTF	TGTGCCATCAGTGAGTCGACGGGTAAGGTATCCTACACCTTC
.	TRBD1	TRBV6-5	TRBJ1-4	CASKEPGTVNEKLFF	TGTGCCAGTAAGGAACCCGGGACAGTGAATGAAAAACTGTTTTTT
.	.	TRBV11-3	TRBJ2-1	CASSSQGRGYNEQFF	TGTGCCAGCAGCTCACAGGGCCGAGGTTACAATGAGCAGTTCTTC
.	.	TRBV19	TRBJ2-1	CASSQGPSSYNEQFF	TGTGCCAGTAGTCAGGGGCCTAGCTCCTACAATGAGCAGTTCTTC
.	.	TRBV6-5	TRBJ1-1	CASSLEENTEAFF	TGTGCCAGCAGTTTAGAGGAGAACACTGAAGCTTTCTTT
many	TRBD1	TRBV5-6	TRBJ1-6	CASSRLRDRGRRSPLHF	TGTGCCAGCAGCCGTCTCCGGGACAGGGGGCGTCGGTCACCCCTCCACTTT
.	TRBD1	TRBV19	TRBJ2-2	CASSIVFSGQGYTGELFF	TGTGCCAGTAGTATAGTTTTTTCGGGACAGGGGTACACCGGGGAGCTGTTTTTT
.	.	TRBV19	TRBJ1-6	CASSISDSPLHF	TGTGCCAGTAGTATCAGTGATTCACCCCTCCACTTT
.	TRBD1	TRBV6-2/TRBV6-3	TRBJ1-2	CASSQPDRVVRGYTF	TGTGCCAGCAGTCAACCCGACAGGGTAGTGCGAGGCTACACCTTC
.	.	TRBV19	TRBJ2-2	CASSIGGRNTGELFF	TGTGCCAGTAGTATCGGGGGGCGGAACACCGGGGAGCTGTTTTTT
.	TRBD1	TRBV11-3	TRBJ1-5	CASSPSLKLDRGLGNQPQHF	TGTGCCAGCAGCCCCTCCCTAAAGCTGGACAGGGGCTTAGGCAATCAGCCCCAGCATTTT
once	.	TRBV30	TRBJ2-1	CAWRGWGGFYGEQFF	TGTGCCTGGAGAGGTTGGGGGGGCTTTTATGGTGAGCAGTTCTTC
.	TRBD2	TRBV5-1	TRBJ2-3	CASSSRTSGSLSVYTQYF	TGCGCCAGCAGCTCCCGGACTAGCGGGAGCCTTTCGGTTTATACGCAGTATTTT
once	TRBD1	TRBV7-9	TRBJ2-2	CASSSGTGGTGELFF	TGTGCCAGCAGCTCCGGGACAGGGGGAACCGGGGAGCTGTTTTTT
.	TRBD1	TRBV11-3	TRBJ1-1	CASSFTGGGTEAFF	TGTGCCAGCAGCTTTACAGGGGGAGGCACTGAAGCTTTCTTT
.	.	TRBV6-2/TRBV6-3	TRBJ1-2	CASSYLNNYGYTF	TGTGCCAGCAGTTACCTAAATAACTATGGCTACACCTTC
.	TRBD1	TRBV2	TRBJ2-5	CASRTGGWETQYF	TGTGCCAGCAGGACAGGGGGTTGGGAGACCCAGTACTTC
.	.	TRBV27	TRBJ1-3	CASSPQRFGNTIYF	TGTGCCAGCAGTCCCCAGCGGTTCGGAAACACCATATATTTT
few	.	TRBV4-1	TRBJ1-2	CASSQAEWYGYTF	TGCGCCAGCAGCCAAGCTGAGTGGTATGGCTACACCTTC
.	TRBD1	TRBV6-6	TRBJ1-6	CASSYGDSNNSPLHF	TGTGCCAGCAGTTACGGGGACAGCAATAATTCACCCCTCCACTTT
.	.	TRBV10-2	TRBJ1-5	CASRKGSVSNQPQHF	TGCGCCAGCAGGAAAGGGAGCGTTAGCAATCAGCCCCAGCATTTT
.	TRBD1	TRBV3-1/TRBV3-2	TRBJ1-6	CASSLLSGQNNSPLHF	TGTGCCAGCAGCCTATTATCGGGACAGAATAATTCACCCCTCCACTTT
.	.	TRBV29-1	TRBJ1-1	CSVDFFDLLQGNTEAFF	TGCAGCGTTGATTTCTTTGATTTATTACAGGGGAACACTGAAGCTTTCTTT
.	.	TRBV4-2	TRBJ2-7	CASSRGTAYEQYF	TGTGCCAGCAGCCGAGGAACCGCTTACGAGCAGTACTTC
once	.	TRBV10-3	TRBJ1-2	CAISESYSVGSGGYTF	TGTGCCATCAGTGAGTCTTACAGTGTAGGGAGCGGTGGCTACACCTTC
.	TRBD1	TRBV5-8	TRBJ1-1	CASRRTGNTEAFF	TGTGCCAGCAGACGGACAGGGAACACTGAAGCTTTCTTT
.	.	TRBV29-1	TRBJ2-7	CSVPGADFYEQYF	TGCAGCGTTCCAGGGGCCGATTTCTACGAGCAGTACTTC
.	TRBD1	TRBV7-6	TRBJ2-2	CASSLAQGKELFF	TGTGCCAGCAGCTTAGCACAGGGGAAGGAGCTGTTTTTT
once	TRBD2	TRBV11-2	TRBJ2-1	CASSLDHGGGVEQFF	TGTGCCAGCAGCTTAGATCACGGCGGGGGGGTTGAGCAGTTCTTC
.	.	TRBV6-5	TRBJ1-2	CASSTTLNYGYTF	TGTGCCAGCAGTACGACTCTTAACTATGGCTACACCTTC
.	.	TRBV6-1	TRBJ2-3	CASSEAGTAIRTQYF	TGTGCCAGCAGTGAAGCCGGGACTGCCATACGAACGCAGTATTTT
.	TRBD2	TRBV5-1	TRBJ2-5	CASSSAGTSGGETQYF	TGCGCCAGCAGCTCAGCCGGGACTAGCGGGGGAGAGACCCAGTACTTC